These 22 T cell receptor beta chains came from one sample sequenced in a study of blood T cell repertoires in COVID-19. The repertoire was sequenced with immunoSEQ multiplex PCR; TCRdb's copy has only in-frame clones and lacks some. The data show more than 95,000 clones, roughly 80% seen once. The source material was peripheral blood. The origin of the receptors is a woman older than 75 with acute or convalescent COVID-19.

The chain links TRBV24-1 to TRBJ1-2; D remains ambiguous. Per germline, CDR1 KGHDR and CDR2 SFDVKD. The V end lost 3 bases, the J end lost 8 bases, and 6 bases lay between the germline ends. This CDR3 spans 11 amino acids. The CDR3 protein is CATSDRAGYTF. CDR3 DNA sequence: TGTGCCACCAGTGATAGAGCCGGCTACACCTTC.

V is TRBV14 and J is TRBJ2-2; 7 nucleotides line up with TRBD2. This CDR3 has 16 amino acids. Germline V CDR1 and CDR2: SGHDN, FVKESK. J was trimmed by 3 bases and V by 4 bases; bases with no gene match: 8. CDR3 residues: CASSRDRGRDTGELFF. Here the CDR3 DNA reads TGTGCCAGCAGCCGCGATCGGGGGAGGGACACCGGGGAGCTGTTTTTT.

The chain carries TRBV7-9 and TRBJ1-2; a weak D match, TRBD1 (6 bases). CDR1 SEHNR and CDR2 FQNEAQ come from the germline V gene (reference sequence). Trimming cost V 0 bases and J 4 bases, with 9 bases left between them. The CDR3 loop spans 14 amino acids. CDR3 sequence: CASSLAADSYGYTF. In DNA form, the CDR3 reads TGTGCCAGCAGCTTAGCGGCGGACAGCTATGGCTACACCTTC.

V usage is TRBV30 and J usage is TRBJ2-6; 10 bases match TRBD2. CDR1 is GTSNPN and CDR2 is SVGIG in the germline V gene (reference sequence). This CDR3 is built from 16 residues. V gave up 0 bases and J gave up 11 bases; unmatched junction bases: 10. For the CDR3, the DNA is TGTGCCTGGAGTGTACTACTAGCGGGATCGTACGACGTCCTGACTTTC. Translated: CAWSVLLAGSYDVLTF.

The sample holds a few counts of this clone. CDR3 sequence (DNA): TGTGCCACCAGCAGAGATGATGCGGTAGCAACTAATGAAAAACTGTTTTTT. Amino acid sequence: CATSRDDAVATNEKLFF. This sequence joins TRBV15 and TRBJ1-4, with D unresolved. This CDR3 has 17 residues. Germline loops: CDR1 LNHNV, CDR2 YYDKDF (reference sequence). With 0 bases removed from V and 0 bases from J, the gap between germline ends came to 11 bases.

The chain uses TRBV28 and TRBJ1-1; 8 bases map to TRBD1. With V trimmed by 3 bases and J by 4 bases, 4 bases remained unmatched. Germline loops: CDR1 MDHEN, CDR2 SYDVKM. The CDR3 contains 14 residues. This chain's CDR3 is CASSLQGAATEAFF. CDR3 coding DNA: TGTGCCAGCAGTTTGCAGGGGGCAGCCACTGAAGCTTTCTTT.

The chain has TRBV6-5 and TRBJ2-1; TRBD2 is a possible D gene (6 bases). This CDR3 spans 14 amino acids. Germline CDR1 is MNHEY and CDR2 is SVGAGI. Deletions cut 10 bases from V and 9 bases from J, with 22 bases between. CDR3 nucleotide sequence: TGTGCCACCAACGCGGGGCTCGGTAGGGCTGAGCAGTTCTTC. Protein product: CATNAGLGRAEQFF.

This chain connects TRBV7-8 to TRBJ1-4; D is unclear. The CDR3 extends over 16 amino acids. Germline-derived CDR1 and CDR2 are SGHVS and FQNEAQ. V was pared by 5 bases and J by 8 bases, with 21 bases between. Written as DNA, the CDR3 is TGTGCCAGCAGCACCCGGTTCCGACTAAGAGAAGAAAAACTGTTTTTT. Amino acids: CASSTRFRLREEKLFF.

CDR3 sequence reads: CAISGQGRNQPQHF. The CDR3 DNA sequence: TGTGCCATCAGCGGACAGGGACGAAATCAGCCCCAGCATTTT. V gene TRBV10-3 combines with J gene TRBJ1-5; TRBD1 aligns across 8 bases. Germline V gene lookup returns CDR1 ENHRY and CDR2 SYGVKD. The J segment lost 4 bases and the V segment lost 6 bases, leaving 5 bases of the junction unmatched. The CDR3 runs 14 residues.

The chain is built from TRBV7-9 and TRBJ1-6; 7 nucleotides line up with TRBD1. Germline values: CDR1 SEHNR, CDR2 FQNEAQ (reference sequence). The CDR3 loop spans 15 amino acids. After removal of 2 bases from V and 4 bases from J, the junction contained 2 bases not matched to a gene. CDR3 DNA: TGTGCCAGCAGCTTATGGACAGGATATAATTCACCCCTCCACTTT. This encodes CASSLWTGYNSPLHF.

Here the CDR3 reads CASSRQGNTEAFF. CDR3 nucleotide sequence: TGTGCCAGCAGCCGACAGGGGAACACTGAAGCTTTCTTT. The V gene is TRBV3-1 (or the pseudogene TRBV3-2), the J gene TRBJ1-1; TRBD1 agrees at 7 bases. V lost 4 bases, J lost 1 base, and 0 bases stayed unmatched. CDR1 LGHDT and CDR2 YNNKEL come from the germline V gene (reference sequence). This CDR3 is 13 amino acids long.

The table lists this clone with a few counts. This rearrangement joins TRBV19 to TRBJ1-2, with a tentative D call TRBD1 (5 bases). This CDR3 comprises 15 residues. V was pared by 5 bases and J by 4 bases, with 17 bases between. Germline CDR1 is LNHDA and CDR2 is SQIVND (reference sequence). The CDR3 coding sequence is TGTGCCAGTAGTGAACCAGGGCCATCCTTCTATGGCTACACCTTC. Translation: CASSEPGPSFYGYTF.

This clone was seen a handful of times. The rearrangement joins TRBV10-3 to TRBJ2-3; 7 bases line up with TRBD2. Germline assignment: CDR1 ENHRY and CDR2 SYGVKD. V lost 6 bases to trimming and J lost 0 bases; unmatched junction nucleotides: 15. This CDR3 comprises 18 residues. The CDR3 is CAISVSLRERGSTDTQYF. In nucleotides, the CDR3 is TGTGCCATCAGCGTTTCCCTACGCGAGCGGGGCAGCACAGATACGCAGTATTTT.

The CDR3, as DNA: TGTGCCAGCAGCTCGCAGGGGTTCGGAGAGACCCAGTACTTC. Translated, it gives CASSSQGFGETQYF. This chain joins TRBV7-8 and TRBJ2-5; TRBD1 is a possible D gene (6 bases). V gave up 4 bases and J gave up 4 bases, with 13 bases separating them. The CDR3 runs to 14 residues. Germline V gene lookup returns CDR1 SGHVS and CDR2 FQNEAQ.

The rearrangement joins TRBV24-1 to TRBJ1-2; 9 nucleotides line up with TRBD1. The CDR3 consists of 15 residues. V lost 4 bases to trimming and J lost 8 bases; unmatched junction nucleotides: 10. CDR1 KGHDR and CDR2 SFDVKD come from the germline V gene. The CDR3 DNA sequence: TGTGCCACCAGTGACCCCGCTCGGACAGGGGAGGGCTACACCTTC. It yields the protein CATSDPARTGEGYTF.

V gene TRBV5-1 combines with J gene TRBJ2-3; weak D call: TRBD2 (5 bases). Deletions cut 0 bases from V and 2 bases from J, with 10 bases between. Germline CDR1 SGHRS, CDR2 YFSETQ. This CDR3 region has 15 residues. CDR3 protein: CASSLGGIDTDTQYF. The CDR3 bases are TGCGCCAGCAGCTTGGGAGGGATCGACACAGATACGCAGTATTTT.

V gene TRBV4-3 combines with J gene TRBJ1-6; D uncertain. V lost 3 bases and J 9 bases, leaving 9 bases between the germline ends. The CDR3 is 13 amino acids. Germline-derived CDR1 and CDR2 are LGHNA and YSLEER. The CDR3 sequence is CASSQQQSSPLHF. CDR3 in DNA: TGCGCCAGCAGCCAGCAACAGAGTTCACCCCTCCACTTT.

This chain links TRBV19 with TRBJ1-1, with TRBD1 as a possible D gene (6 bases). Between the trimmed V and J ends, which lost 7 bases and 1 base, there was a span of 13 bases. Germline lookup yields CDR1 LNHDA and CDR2 SQIVND (reference sequence). This CDR3 has 14 residues. This chain's CDR3 is CASTPTGWNTEAFF. For the CDR3, the DNA is TGTGCCAGTACTCCGACAGGTTGGAACACTGAAGCTTTCTTT.

This chain connects TRBV11-2 to TRBJ2-1, with 9 bases that match TRBD1. After removal of 6 bases from V and 1 base from J, the junction contained 4 bases not matched to a gene. The CDR3 runs to 15 residues. CDR1 is SGHAT and CDR2 is FQNNGV in the germline V gene. CDR3 sequence reads: CASSTQGASYNEQFF. DNA for the CDR3: TGTGCCAGCAGTACACAGGGGGCTTCCTACAATGAGCAGTTCTTC.

The rearrangement uses TRBV3-1 (or the pseudogene TRBV3-2) and TRBJ1-1; D may be TRBD1 (5 bases). This CDR3 region has 14 residues. Trimming cost V 3 bases and J 10 bases, with 18 bases left between them. CDR1 LGHDT and CDR2 YNNKEL come from the germline V gene (reference sequence). CDR3 sequence (DNA): TGTGCCAGCAGCCAGTCCGGGACTCAAAAGGGAGCTTTCTTT. This translates into CASSQSGTQKGAFF.

This clone was recorded once. V usage is TRBV5-1 and J usage is TRBJ2-3; the match to TRBD2 covers 10 bases. The length of the CDR3 is 15 residues. J was trimmed by 5 bases and V by 2 bases; bases with no gene match: 5. The V gene's germline CDR1 is SGHRS and CDR2 YFSETQ. CDR3 in amino acids: CASSLAGGPIDTQYF. In nucleotides, the CDR3 is TGCGCCAGCAGCTTAGCGGGAGGGCCGATAGATACGCAGTATTTT.

V and J are TRBV10-3 and TRBJ2-1; 9 bases fit TRBD2. Trimming removed 9 bases from V and 0 bases from J; junction bases left unmatched: 0. Germline V gives CDR1 ENHRY, CDR2 SYGVKD. The CDR3 totals 13 residues. DNA of the CDR3: TGTGCCATTAGCGGGGGCTCCTACAATGAGCAGTTCTTC. Translation: CAISGGSYNEQFF.